This T cell receptor (beta chain) is drawn from a study of human T cells and chemical hapten exposure. For the study at large: Small discrepancies in pooled library volume mainly accounted for the varying TCR yields per sample.

MiXCR, run by TCRdb on the 5' RACE reads, gives a single entry per CDR3 protein. The data hold about 81,000 distinct CDR3 sequences, with around a sixth observed a single time. By its share, this clonotype is medium-sized. V shed 6 bases and J shed 6 bases, with 20 bases lying between them. CDR3 length: 15 residues. CDR1 MNHEY and CDR2 SVGAGI come from the germline V gene. Total RNA was extracted from unfractionated whole blood. The sequence was obtained from a female donor in good health. The chain is built from TRBV6-5 and TRBJ1-1, with D perhaps TRBD1 (5 bases). CDR3 sequence (DNA): TGTGCCAGCAGAAACAACTTCCAGGGTCTCTCTGAAGCTTTCTTT. It codes for CASRNNFQGLSEAFF.